A single T cell receptor beta chain is shown here with its context. The antigen remains unidentified. After removal of 5 bases from V and 7 bases from J, the junction contained 10 bases not matched to a gene. Germline values: CDR1 MDHEN, CDR2 SYDVKM. CDR3 size: 14 residues. The data belong to a study of T cell responses to AZD1222 COVID-19 vaccine. The study's findings and limits: Only six or seven AZD1222 recipients were seropositive at baseline. Nearly half of spike-specific TCRs reportedly target unmutated variant regions. Recipients of two AZD1222 doses showed rising Spike-specific TCR breadth and depth. Without day 14 samples, only post-peak T cell repertoires were studied.

Profiled with immunoSEQ multiplex PCR; TCRdb holds only in-frame clones, not every one. This sample has about 120,000 clones, with 85% to 90% found just once. The specimen comprised peripheral blood, sampled on day 0 of AZD1222 vaccination. This sequence joins TRBV28 and TRBJ1-2; 7 bases line up with TRBD1. The sequence came from an adult in good health. The CDR3 DNA reads as TGTGCCAGCAGTATGACAGGGAGAAGGGGTGGCTACACCTTC. Its translation: CASSMTGRRGGYTF.